The next 17 T cell receptor beta chains were all read from a single sample in a study of neurological immune-mediated disorders (dated by TCRdb to between 2017 and 2020). Receptor amplification or capture employed 5' RACE. The instrument given in TCRdb is Illumina HiSeq 2500. Using fastp at Q25 and MiXCR, TCRdb reprocessed the public reads and kept productive beta chains. A single entry per CDR3 protein holds the most common genes and DNA from its merged rows. Across this sample there are nearly 60,000 distinct CDR3 sequences, with roughly 3.5% seen only once. The ten most abundant clones make up 6% to 9% of the sample. Material for sequencing was PBMCs. The receptors were sampled from a woman aged 55 to 70 with multiple sclerosis.

This clonotype has ten or more counts. This chain links TRBV20-1 with TRBJ1-2; unclear D gene. This CDR3 is 12 amino acids long. V was cut by 6 bases and J by 8 bases, with 16 bases left in between. The germline V gene has CDR1 DFQATT and CDR2 SNEGSKA (reference sequence). The CDR3 region has the DNA TGCAGTGCGGACCGGGGTCCAAAAGGCTACACCTTC. As protein: CSADRGPKGYTF.

This clonotype was counted at least ten times. V is TRBV5-1 and J is TRBJ2-5, with 7 nucleotides matching TRBD2. Unmatched junction bases numbered 9, after V lost 5 bases and J lost 5 bases. Per the germline V gene, CDR1 is SGHRS and CDR2 is YFSETQ. This CDR3 has 14 residues. The CDR3 sequence is CASRLIAGLETQYF. The CDR3 nucleotides read TGCGCCAGCAGGCTAATAGCGGGTCTGGAGACCCAGTACTTC.

Ten or more counts support this clonotype. V gene TRBV28 combines with J gene TRBJ1-2; a weak D match, TRBD1 (5 bases). The CDR3 totals 13 residues. Germline lookup yields CDR1 MDHEN and CDR2 SYDVKM. The V end lost 1 base, the J end lost 8 bases, and 11 bases lay between the germline ends. Here the CDR3 reads CASSLSGPLGYTF. The DNA for the CDR3 is TGTGCCAGCAGTTTATCGGGACCTCTAGGCTACACCTTC.

This clonotype was seen ten or more times. This chain joins TRBV20-1 and TRBJ2-7, with a weak D call TRBD1 (5 bases). The CDR3 is 13 residues long. The V end was cut by 6 bases, the J end by 5 bases, with 17 bases between. Germline CDR1 and CDR2: DFQATT and SNEGSKA (reference sequence). CDR3 DNA sequence: TGCAGTGCCGCCCCGGCAGGGTACGACGAGCAGTACTTC. The encoded protein is CSAAPAGYDEQYF.

This clonotype occurred many times. The chain employs TRBV7-2 and TRBJ1-5; D is possibly TRBD1 (6 bases). Germline CDR1 and CDR2: SGHTA and FQGNSA. Deletions cut 4 bases from V and 1 base from J, with 8 bases between. The CDR3 extends over 14 amino acids. This chain's CDR3 is CASSSTGSNQPQHF. The CDR3 DNA sequence: TGTGCCAGCAGCTCCACAGGGAGCAATCAGCCCCAGCATTTT.

This clonotype was seen a few times. The chain is built from TRBV14 and TRBJ2-1, with TRBD2 as a possible D gene (5 bases). Germline CDR1 reads SGHDN; CDR2 reads FVKESK. The CDR3 runs to 13 residues. V lost 6 bases and J lost 7, with 13 bases in between. CDR3 sequence: CASSEGPRNEQFF. The DNA for the CDR3 is TGTGCCAGCAGTGAGGGCCCACGAAATGAGCAGTTCTTC.

This clonotype occurred many times. J is TRBJ1-4 and V is TRBV6-5; D is unresolved. Trimming took 5 bases from V and 2 from J, leaving 9 bases between them. There are 14 residues in the CDR3. The germline V gene encodes CDR1 MNHEY and CDR2 SVGAGI. CDR3 DNA: TGTGCCAGCAGTGACATAGGGACTAATGAAAAACTGTTTTTT. This sequence encodes CASSDIGTNEKLFF.

This clonotype came up many times. The gene calls are TRBV6-6 and TRBJ1-5, with 9 bases fitting TRBD1. Germline V lookup: CDR1 MNHNY, CDR2 SVGAGI (reference sequence). The CDR3 loop spans 16 amino acids. V dropped 7 bases and J dropped 2; count of bases not matched to a gene: 9. CDR3 amino acids: CASTITGGRRNQPQHF. In DNA form, the CDR3 reads TGTGCCAGCACCATTACAGGGGGCAGACGCAATCAGCCCCAGCATTTT.

This clonotype was recorded many times. The gene calls are TRBV3-1 and TRBJ1-6; 9 positions match TRBD1. Germline V gives CDR1 LGHDT, CDR2 YNNKEL (reference sequence). This CDR3 is 14 amino acids long. Unmatched junction bases numbered 4, after V lost 6 bases and J lost 7 bases. The CDR3 bases are TGTGCCAGCAGGCGGGGGACAGGGAATTCACCCCTCCACTTT. Its translation: CASRRGTGNSPLHF.

This clonotype occurred many times. The chain joins TRBV9 to TRBJ1-6; maybe TRBD1 (6 bases). CDR1 SGDLS and CDR2 YYNGEE come from the germline V gene. V lost 0 bases and J lost 10, with 14 bases in between. The CDR3 is 15 residues long. The CDR3 sequence: CASSVAMDSISPLHF. DNA of the CDR3: TGTGCCAGCAGCGTAGCTATGGACAGCATATCACCCCTCCACTTT.

This clonotype was recorded at least ten times. CDR3: CATSRDLQGARGETQYF. The CDR3 DNA reads TGTGCCACCAGCAGAGACCTTCAGGGGGCGCGGGGAGAGACCCAGTACTTC. The chain has TRBV15 and TRBJ2-5; 8 nucleotides line up with TRBD1. The CDR3 has 17 amino acids. The J segment lost 4 bases and the V segment lost 0 bases, leaving 10 bases of the junction unmatched. The germline CDR1 and CDR2 sequences are LNHNV and YYDKDF (reference sequence).

As for this clonotype: Lacking the conserved final phenylalanine or tryptophan, this CDR3 likely reflects a read error. The chain combines TRBV6-5 with TRBJ2-2, with D possibly matching TRBD1 (5 bases). This CDR3 is built from 15 residues. The ends were cut back, 0 bases at V and 5 bases at J, with 10 bases in the middle. Germline lookup yields CDR1 MNHEY and CDR2 SVGAGI. The CDR3 DNA is TGTGCCAGCAGTTACTCGCTACAGGTGACCGGGGAGCTGTTTAAT. Protein: CASSYSLQVTGELFN.

This clonotype was detected ten times or more. The chain employs TRBV20-1 and TRBJ2-4; D uncertain. Germline CDR1 and CDR2: DFQATT and SNEGSKA (reference sequence). Trimming left V 1 base short and J 0 bases short, with 10 bases between. The CDR3 consists of 15 residues. This chain's CDR3 is CSARGEELAKNIQYF. CDR3 nucleotide sequence: TGCAGTGCTAGAGGAGAGGAGCTAGCCAAAAACATTCAGTACTTC.

The sample holds many counts of this clonotype. V gene TRBV7-8 combines with J gene TRBJ2-2; 13 nucleotides match TRBD2. The germline CDR1 and CDR2 sequences are SGHVS and FQNEAQ. J gave up 3 bases and V 10 bases, and 5 bases lay outside the gene matches. This CDR3 comprises 15 residues. Written as DNA, the CDR3 is TGTGCCAACGCGGGACTAGCGGGATACACCGGGGAGCTGTTTTTT. Translated, it gives CANAGLAGYTGELFF.

This clonotype was counted ten times or more. The rearrangement uses TRBV5-6 and TRBJ2-5; 7 positions agree with TRBD2. Germline V gene sequence: CDR1 SGHDT, CDR2 YYEEEE. The CDR3 contains 15 residues. After removal of 5 bases from V and 1 base from J, the junction contained 8 bases not matched to a gene. DNA of the CDR3: TGTGCCAGCAGTTCCCGGGGGGAGACCCAAGAGACCCAGTACTTC. As protein: CASSSRGETQETQYF.

At least ten counts were recorded for this clonotype. The gene calls are TRBV7-2 and TRBJ2-3, with D hard to call. Germline V CDR1 and CDR2: SGHTA, FQGNSA. The CDR3 consists of 13 residues. V was trimmed by 1 base and J by 4 bases, leaving 6 bases between them. DNA of the CDR3: TGTGCCAGCAGCTTAGTAGGTGCAGATACGCAGTATTTT. This codes for CASSLVGADTQYF.

There are many counts of this clonotype. The chain is built from TRBV7-9 and TRBJ1-2; 7 nucleotides agree with TRBD1. The CDR3 sequence is 14 residues long. Per germline, CDR1 SEHNR and CDR2 FQNEAQ (reference sequence). V gave up 4 bases and J gave up 5 bases; unmatched junction bases: 7. The CDR3 sequence: CASSSQTGPYGYTF. The CDR3, as DNA: TGTGCCAGCAGCTCCCAGACAGGGCCTTATGGCTACACCTTC.